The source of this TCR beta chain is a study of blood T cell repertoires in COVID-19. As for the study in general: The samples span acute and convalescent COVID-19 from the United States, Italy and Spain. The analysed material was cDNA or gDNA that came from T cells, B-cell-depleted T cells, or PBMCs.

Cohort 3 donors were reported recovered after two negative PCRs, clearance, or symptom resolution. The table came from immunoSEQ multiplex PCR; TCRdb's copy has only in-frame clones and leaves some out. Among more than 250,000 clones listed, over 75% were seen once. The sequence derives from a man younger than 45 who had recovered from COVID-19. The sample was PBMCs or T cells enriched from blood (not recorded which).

The CDR3 coding sequence is TGTGCCTGGAGTGTAAGTTTTGCGCCGTATGGCTACACCTTC. This translates into CAWSVSFAPYGYTF. The J gene is TRBJ1-2, the V gene TRBV30; D gene ambiguous. The CDR3 is made up of 14 amino acids. Trimming stripped 0 bases from V and 5 bases from J, with 13 bases between. Germline CDR1 and CDR2: GTSNPN and SVGIG (reference sequence).